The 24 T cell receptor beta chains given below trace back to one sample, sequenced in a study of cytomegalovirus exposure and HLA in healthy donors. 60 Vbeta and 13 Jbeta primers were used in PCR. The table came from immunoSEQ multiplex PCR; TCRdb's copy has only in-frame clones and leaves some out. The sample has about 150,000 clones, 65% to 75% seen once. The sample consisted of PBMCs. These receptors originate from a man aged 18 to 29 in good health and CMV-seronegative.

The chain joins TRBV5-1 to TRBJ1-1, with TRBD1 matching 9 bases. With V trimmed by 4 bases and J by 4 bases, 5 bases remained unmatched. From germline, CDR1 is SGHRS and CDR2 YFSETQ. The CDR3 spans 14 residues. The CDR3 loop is CASSTGTGTTEAFF. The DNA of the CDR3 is TGCGCCAGCAGCACCGGGACAGGGACCACTGAAGCTTTCTTT.

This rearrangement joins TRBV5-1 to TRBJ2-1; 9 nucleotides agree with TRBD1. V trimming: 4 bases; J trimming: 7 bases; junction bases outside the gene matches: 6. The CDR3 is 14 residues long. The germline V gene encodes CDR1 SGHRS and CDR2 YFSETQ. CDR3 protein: CASSGQGMGNEQFF. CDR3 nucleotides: TGCGCCAGCAGCGGACAGGGGATGGGGAATGAGCAGTTCTTC.

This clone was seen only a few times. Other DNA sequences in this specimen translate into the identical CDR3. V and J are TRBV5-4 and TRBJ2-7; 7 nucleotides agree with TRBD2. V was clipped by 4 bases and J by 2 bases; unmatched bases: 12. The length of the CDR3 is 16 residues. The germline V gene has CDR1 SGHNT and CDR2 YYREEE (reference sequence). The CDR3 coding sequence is TGTGCCAGCAGCGCTTTTGGGGGAGGGACGGCCTACGAGCAGTACGTC. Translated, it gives CASSAFGGGTAYEQYV.

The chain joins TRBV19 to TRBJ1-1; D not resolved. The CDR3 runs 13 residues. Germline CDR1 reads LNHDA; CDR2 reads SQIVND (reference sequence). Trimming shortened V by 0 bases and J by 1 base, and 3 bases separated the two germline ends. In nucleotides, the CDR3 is TGTGCCAGTAGTATAGAGGCGAACACTGAAGCTTTCTTT. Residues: CASSIEANTEAFF.

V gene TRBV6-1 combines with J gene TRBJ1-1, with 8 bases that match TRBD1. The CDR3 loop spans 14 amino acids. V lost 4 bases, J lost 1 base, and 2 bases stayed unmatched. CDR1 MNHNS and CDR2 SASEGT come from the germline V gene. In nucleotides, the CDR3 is TGTGCCAGCAGTGCGGACAGGGCGAACACTGAAGCTTTCTTT. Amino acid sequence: CASSADRANTEAFF.

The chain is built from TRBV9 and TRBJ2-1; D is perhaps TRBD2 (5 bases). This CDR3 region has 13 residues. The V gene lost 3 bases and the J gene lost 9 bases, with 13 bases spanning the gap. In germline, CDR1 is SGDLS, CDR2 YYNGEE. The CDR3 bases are TGTGCCAGCAGCGCCGGGGTATCGGGTGAGCAGTTCTTC. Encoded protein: CASSAGVSGEQFF.

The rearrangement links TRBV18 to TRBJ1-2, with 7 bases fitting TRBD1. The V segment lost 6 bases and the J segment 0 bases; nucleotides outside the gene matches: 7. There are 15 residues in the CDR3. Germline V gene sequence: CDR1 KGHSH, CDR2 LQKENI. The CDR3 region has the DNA TGTGCCAGCTCCCCCGGGACAGAAGCTAACTATGGCTACACCTTC. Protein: CASSPGTEANYGYTF.

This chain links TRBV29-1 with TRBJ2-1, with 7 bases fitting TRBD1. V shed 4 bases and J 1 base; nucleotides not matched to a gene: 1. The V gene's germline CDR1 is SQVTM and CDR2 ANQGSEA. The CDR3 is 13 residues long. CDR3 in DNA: TGCAGCGTTGGACAGGGTTCCTACAATGAGCAGTTCTTC. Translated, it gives CSVGQGSYNEQFF.

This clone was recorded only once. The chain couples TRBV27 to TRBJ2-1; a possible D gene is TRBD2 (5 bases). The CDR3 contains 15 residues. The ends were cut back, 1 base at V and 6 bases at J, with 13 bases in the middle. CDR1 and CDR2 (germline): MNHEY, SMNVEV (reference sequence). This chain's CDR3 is CASSLYALVGNEQFF. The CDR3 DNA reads TGTGCCAGCAGTTTATATGCACTAGTCGGCAATGAGCAGTTCTTC.

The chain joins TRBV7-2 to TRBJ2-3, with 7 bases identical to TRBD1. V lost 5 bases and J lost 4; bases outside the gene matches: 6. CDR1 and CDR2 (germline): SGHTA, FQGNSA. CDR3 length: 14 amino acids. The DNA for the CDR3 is TGTGCCAGCAGCCGGGGACAGAGACCAGATACGCAGTATTTT. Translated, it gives CASSRGQRPDTQYF. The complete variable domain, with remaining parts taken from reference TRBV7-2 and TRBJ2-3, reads GAGVSQSPSNKVTEKGKDVELRCDPISGHTALYWYRQSLGQGLEFLIYFQGNSAPDKSGLPSDRFSAERTGGSVSTLTIQRTQQEDSAVYLCASSRGQRPDTQYFGPGTRLTVL.

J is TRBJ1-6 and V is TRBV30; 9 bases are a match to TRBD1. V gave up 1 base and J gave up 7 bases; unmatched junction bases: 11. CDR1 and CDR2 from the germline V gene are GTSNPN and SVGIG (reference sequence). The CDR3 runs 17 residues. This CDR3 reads CAWSAPISTGGNSPLHF. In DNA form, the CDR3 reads TGTGCCTGGAGTGCCCCAATCTCGACAGGGGGAAATTCACCCCTCCACTTT.

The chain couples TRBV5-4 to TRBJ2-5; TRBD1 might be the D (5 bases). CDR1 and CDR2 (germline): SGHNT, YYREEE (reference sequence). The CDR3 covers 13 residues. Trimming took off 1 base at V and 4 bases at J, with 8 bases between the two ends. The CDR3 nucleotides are TGTGCCAGCAGCTTGACAGGCTCAGAGACCCAGTACTTC. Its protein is CASSLTGSETQYF.

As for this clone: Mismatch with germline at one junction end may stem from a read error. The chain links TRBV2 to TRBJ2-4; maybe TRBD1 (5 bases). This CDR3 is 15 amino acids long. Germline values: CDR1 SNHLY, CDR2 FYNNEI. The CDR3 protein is CASSDPTEAKNSQYF. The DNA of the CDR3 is TGTGCCAGCAGTGATCCGACAGAAGCCAAAAACAGTCAGTACTTC.

CDR3 in amino acids: CASSTGQAGETQYF. CDR3 DNA: TGTGCCAGCAGCACAGGACAGGCAGGAGAGACCCAGTACTTC. The chain employs TRBV9 and TRBJ2-5; 7 nucleotides align to TRBD1. Germline lookup yields CDR1 SGDLS and CDR2 YYNGEE. Trimming cost V 4 bases and J 4 bases; bases outside gene matches: 7. The CDR3 totals 14 residues.

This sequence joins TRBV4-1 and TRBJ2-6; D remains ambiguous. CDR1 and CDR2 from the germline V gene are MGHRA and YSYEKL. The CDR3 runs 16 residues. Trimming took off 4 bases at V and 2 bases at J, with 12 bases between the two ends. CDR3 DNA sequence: TGCGCCAGCAGCCTACCTAACAGAACTGGGGCCAACGTCCTGACTTTC. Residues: CASSLPNRTGANVLTF.

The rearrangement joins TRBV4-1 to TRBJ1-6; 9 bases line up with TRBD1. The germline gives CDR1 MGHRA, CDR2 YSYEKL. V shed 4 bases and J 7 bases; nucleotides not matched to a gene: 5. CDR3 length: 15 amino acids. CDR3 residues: CASSLRQGENSPLHF. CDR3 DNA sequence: TGCGCCAGCAGCCTCCGACAGGGGGAGAATTCACCCCTCCACTTT.

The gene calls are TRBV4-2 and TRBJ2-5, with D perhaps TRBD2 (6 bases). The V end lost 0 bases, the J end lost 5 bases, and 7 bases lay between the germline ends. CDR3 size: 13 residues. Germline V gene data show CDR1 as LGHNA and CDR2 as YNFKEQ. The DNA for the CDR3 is TGTGCCAGCAGCCAAGATGGAGGGGAGACCCAGTACTTC. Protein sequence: CASSQDGGETQYF.

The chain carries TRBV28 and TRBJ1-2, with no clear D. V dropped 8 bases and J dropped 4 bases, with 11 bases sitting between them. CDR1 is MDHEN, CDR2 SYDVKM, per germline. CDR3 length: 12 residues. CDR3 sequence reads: CASGLSSYGYTF. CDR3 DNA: TGTGCCAGCGGTCTTTCGAGCTATGGCTACACCTTC.

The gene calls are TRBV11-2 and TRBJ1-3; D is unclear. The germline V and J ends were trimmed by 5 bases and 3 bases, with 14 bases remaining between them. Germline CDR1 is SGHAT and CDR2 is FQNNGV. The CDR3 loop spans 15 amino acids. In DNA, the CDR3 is TGTGCCAGCAGCCCTAGCCGTGGCAGTGGAAACACCATATATTTT. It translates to CASSPSRGSGNTIYF.

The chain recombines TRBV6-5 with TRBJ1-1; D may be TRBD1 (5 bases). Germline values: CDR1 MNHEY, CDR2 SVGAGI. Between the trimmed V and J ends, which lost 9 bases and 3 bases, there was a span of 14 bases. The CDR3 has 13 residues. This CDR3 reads CASGGVGHTEAFF. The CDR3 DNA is TGTGCCAGTGGGGGGGTGGGGCACACTGAAGCTTTCTTT.

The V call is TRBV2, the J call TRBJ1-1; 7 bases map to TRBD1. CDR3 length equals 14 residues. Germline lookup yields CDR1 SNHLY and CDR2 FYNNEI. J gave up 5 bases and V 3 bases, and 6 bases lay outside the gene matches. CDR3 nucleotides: TGTGCCAGCAGTGATCAGGGGGTGGGAACTGAAGCTTTCTTT. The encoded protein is CASSDQGVGTEAFF.

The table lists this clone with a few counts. CDR3 DNA: TGCGCCAGCAGCATGGGACAGCTGAACACCGGGGAGCTGTTTTTT. It is translated as CASSMGQLNTGELFF. This rearrangement joins TRBV5-1 to TRBJ2-2; 7 nucleotides match TRBD1. CDR1 and CDR2 (germline): SGHRS, YFSETQ. This CDR3 spans 15 amino acids. Unmatched junction bases numbered 4, after V lost 4 bases and J lost 1 base.

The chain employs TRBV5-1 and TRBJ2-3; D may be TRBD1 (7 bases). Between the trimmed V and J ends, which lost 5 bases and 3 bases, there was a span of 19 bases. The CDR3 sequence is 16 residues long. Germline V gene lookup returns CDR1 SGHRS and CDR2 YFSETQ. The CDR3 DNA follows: TGCGCCAGCAGGCCGACCCAGGGGGGCGTGACAGATACGCAGTATTTT. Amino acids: CASRPTQGGVTDTQYF.

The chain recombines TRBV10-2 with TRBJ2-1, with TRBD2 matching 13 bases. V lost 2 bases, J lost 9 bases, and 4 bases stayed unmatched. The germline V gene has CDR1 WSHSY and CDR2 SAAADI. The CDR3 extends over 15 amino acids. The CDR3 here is CASSEELAGGIEQFF. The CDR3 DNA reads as TGCGCCAGCAGTGAGGAACTAGCGGGGGGGATTGAGCAGTTCTTC.